The 23 T cell receptor beta chains below were found in one sample sequenced in a study of a mutant IDH1 vaccine in newly diagnosed glioma. Using immunoSEQ multiplex PCR, the repertoire was profiled, and TCRdb retains in-frame clones only, with some absent. The data hold fewer than 45,000 clones, with approximately 90% observed a single time. No antigen has been assigned to these receptors. Time point in this sample: week 23, last vaccination. In every dose of vaccine, 300 ug of mutant IDH1 20-mer peptide was given alongside topical imiquimod. The input for sequencing was PBMCs, taken from a glioma patient whose treatment included an IDH1 peptide vaccine. These receptors were collected from a man between 45 and 60 years old with glioma.

The rearrangement uses TRBV4-2 and TRBJ1-5, with no clear D. V was shortened by 0 bases and J by 0 bases, with 9 bases between the two germline ends. CDR1 and CDR2 from the germline V gene are LGHNA and YNFKEQ. There are 16 residues in the CDR3. This CDR3 is CASSQDKVNSNQPQHF. CDR3 sequence (DNA): TGTGCCAGCAGCCAAGATAAGGTTAATAGCAATCAGCCCCAGCATTTT.

The V gene is TRBV27, the J gene TRBJ1-2; 9 positions agree with TRBD1. V gave up 6 bases and J gave up 4 bases; unmatched junction bases: 6. The germline CDR1 and CDR2 sequences are MNHEY and SMNVEV (reference sequence). This CDR3 spans 14 amino acids. CDR3 residues: CASRLTGGRYGYTF. The CDR3 DNA sequence: TGTGCCAGCAGACTCACAGGGGGCCGCTATGGCTACACCTTC.

The rearrangement uses TRBV2 and TRBJ2-7, with D possibly being TRBD1 (6 bases). CDR3 size: 18 residues. Trimming left V 5 bases short and J 3 bases short, with 26 bases between. The germline V gene has CDR1 SNHLY and CDR2 FYNNEI. The CDR3 coding sequence is TGTGCCAGCAGTAAATCCGGGACAAAATTTTGGACCGACTACGAGCAGTACTTC. This encodes CASSKSGTKFWTDYEQYF.

The chain employs TRBV10-1 and TRBJ2-5, with D tentatively TRBD2 (6 bases). Germline lookup yields CDR1 WNHNN and CDR2 SYGVQD (reference sequence). The CDR3 sequence is 15 residues long. Trimming pared 2 bases from V and 5 bases from J, leaving 15 bases between. CDR3 region: CASSEAGLPRETQYF. The CDR3 coding sequence is TGCGCCAGCAGTGAGGCGGGACTGCCGAGGGAGACCCAGTACTTC.

The rearrangement links TRBV9 to TRBJ2-7, with TRBD1 matching over 11 bases. The CDR3 has 15 residues. Trimming at V came to 2 bases and at J to 0 bases, leaving 1 base not matched to a gene. CDR1 and CDR2 from the germline V gene are SGDLS and YYNGEE. CDR3 region: CASSVGTGGSYEQYF. Here the CDR3 DNA reads TGTGCCAGCAGCGTCGGGACAGGGGGCTCCTACGAGCAGTACTTC.

The chain links TRBV2 to TRBJ2-3; 8 bases map to TRBD2. The CDR3 contains 15 residues. J lost 0 bases, V lost 9 bases, and 8 bases had no gene match. CDR1 and CDR2 (germline): SNHLY, FYNNEI. The CDR3: CASGASGLSTDTQYF. The CDR3 bases are TGTGCCAGTGGGGCTAGCGGGCTCAGCACAGATACGCAGTATTTT.

This sequence joins TRBV6-1 and TRBJ2-7; D is unclear. V was trimmed by 4 bases and J by 2 bases, leaving 15 bases between them. CDR1 MNHNS and CDR2 SASEGT come from the germline V gene. The CDR3 is 15 amino acids. This CDR3 reads CASSALSGTPYEQYF. The CDR3 DNA reads TGTGCCAGCAGTGCCCTGTCGGGTACTCCCTACGAGCAGTACTTC.

The chain is built from TRBV10-3 and TRBJ1-2; 9 nucleotides line up with TRBD1. Germline V gene data show CDR1 as ENHRY and CDR2 as SYGVKD. The CDR3 totals 17 residues. V lost 3 bases, J lost 1 base, and 9 bases stayed unmatched. CDR3 residues: CAISDGRDRDINYGYTF. Here the CDR3 DNA reads TGTGCCATCAGTGATGGCCGGGACAGGGATATTAACTATGGCTACACCTTC.

The J gene is TRBJ1-1, the V gene TRBV7-8; D call uncertain. CDR1 SGHVS and CDR2 FQNEAQ come from the germline V gene. Trimming stripped 2 bases from V and 6 bases from J, with 7 bases between. There are 12 residues in the CDR3. The CDR3 here is CASSLLVSEAFF. Here the CDR3 DNA reads TGTGCCAGCAGCTTACTGGTTTCTGAAGCTTTCTTT.

This chain uses TRBV2 with TRBJ1-3; D gene unclear. The V gene lost 3 bases and the J gene lost 2 bases, with 5 bases spanning the gap. The CDR3 is made up of 13 amino acids. Germline values: CDR1 SNHLY, CDR2 FYNNEI. The CDR3 region is CASSDDAGNTIYF. Written as DNA, the CDR3 is TGTGCCAGCAGTGACGATGCTGGAAACACCATATATTTT.

The V call is TRBV5-4, the J call TRBJ2-7, with D possibly being TRBD2 (6 bases). The CDR3 is made up of 14 amino acids. Germline CDR1 and CDR2: SGHNT and YYREEE (reference sequence). V was pared by 4 bases and J by 4 bases, with 15 bases between. The CDR3 nucleotides read TGTGCCAGCAGCCCGGGGCAGGGAGGATACGAGCAGTACTTC. Protein product: CASSPGQGGYEQYF.

This chain links TRBV4-3 with TRBJ2-1; 8 nucleotides agree with TRBD2. V lost 0 bases and J lost 4; bases outside the gene matches: 5. The CDR3 extends over 16 amino acids. Looked up from germline, CDR1 is LGHNA and CDR2 is YSLEER. This CDR3 reads CASSQDLAGRYNEQFF. CDR3 in DNA: TGCGCCAGCAGCCAAGACTTAGCGGGGAGGTACAATGAGCAGTTCTTC.

The chain uses TRBV7-6 and TRBJ2-7; 9 positions match TRBD1. Per germline, CDR1 SGHVS and CDR2 FNYEAQ. V gave up 6 bases and J gave up 2 bases; unmatched junction bases: 5. The CDR3 runs 14 residues. CDR3 in amino acids: CASSQQGAPYEQYF. CDR3 sequence (DNA): TGTGCCAGCAGTCAACAGGGGGCCCCCTACGAGCAGTACTTC.

This chain joins TRBV2 and TRBJ1-4; 7 nucleotides agree with TRBD1. Germline V gene sequence: CDR1 SNHLY, CDR2 FYNNEI. There are 13 residues in the CDR3. V lost 6 bases to trimming and J lost 8 bases; unmatched junction nucleotides: 6. CDR3 in DNA: TGTGCCAGCAGGACAGGGACCGGGGAAAAACTGTTTTTT. Its translation: CASRTGTGEKLFF.

The J gene is TRBJ1-2, the V gene TRBV20-1; D is ambiguous. Per germline, CDR1 DFQATT and CDR2 SNEGSKA (reference sequence). Trimming took off 3 bases at V and 6 bases at J, with 2 bases between the two ends. The CDR3 is made up of 9 amino acids. CDR3: CSARNGYTF. CDR3 DNA sequence: TGCAGTGCTAGGAATGGCTACACCTTC.

The chain employs TRBV6-6 and TRBJ2-5, with D perhaps matching TRBD1 (6 bases). Trimming pared 8 bases from V and 5 bases from J, leaving 15 bases between. This CDR3 is 13 amino acids long. From germline, CDR1 is MNHNY and CDR2 SVGAGI (reference sequence). The CDR3 here is CASRAGGGETQYF. CDR3 in DNA: TGTGCCAGCCGCGCTGGGGGCGGGGAGACCCAGTACTTC.

This sequence joins TRBV7-9 and TRBJ2-1, with 11 bases that match TRBD2. Germline CDR1 is SEHNR and CDR2 is FQNEAQ (reference sequence). The length of the CDR3 is 14 residues. The V gene end was trimmed by 6 bases and the J gene end by 7 bases; junction bases not matched to a gene: 5. CDR3 in amino acids: CASSPASGRNEQFF. The CDR3 nucleotides read TGTGCCAGCAGTCCGGCTAGCGGGAGGAATGAGCAGTTCTTC.

V usage is TRBV10-3 and J usage is TRBJ2-1, with 13 positions matching TRBD2. V lost 4 bases, J lost 7 bases, and 4 bases stayed unmatched. Germline V gene sequence: CDR1 ENHRY, CDR2 SYGVKD. This CDR3 has 15 residues. The CDR3 bases are TGTGCCATCAGTGCTACTAGCGGGGGGGAGAATGAGCAGTTCTTC. Its translation: CAISATSGGENEQFF.

This clone showed up just once. The rearrangement joins TRBV9 to TRBJ1-1, with TRBD1 matching over 10 bases. Germline CDR1 is SGDLS and CDR2 is YYNGEE. The length of the CDR3 is 17 residues. Losses at the gene ends were 4 bases for V and 4 bases for J; bases not matched to a gene: 13. The CDR3 coding sequence is TGTGCCAGCAGCCCCCTGAGGGACAGGGGCGCTGGCACTGAAGCTTTCTTT. Amino acids: CASSPLRDRGAGTEAFF.

In the case of this clone: The sample carries other DNA sequences with the same CDR3. This chain connects TRBV5-1 to TRBJ1-5; 7 bases fit TRBD1. V lost 0 bases to trimming and J lost 4 bases; unmatched junction nucleotides: 4. Looked up from germline, CDR1 is SGHRS and CDR2 is YFSETQ. The CDR3 has 15 residues. CDR3 residues: CASSLGAGGNQPQHF. The DNA of the CDR3 is TGCGCCAGCAGCTTGGGGGCAGGGGGGAATCAGCCCCAGCATTTT.

V gene TRBV4-1 combines with J gene TRBJ1-6, with a possible D match to TRBD1 (5 bases). This CDR3 spans 16 amino acids. V gave up 2 bases and J gave up 6 bases, with 14 bases separating them. From germline, CDR1 is MGHRA and CDR2 YSYEKL. In DNA, the CDR3 is TGCGCCAGCAGCCAATTCCAGGGCCTGGGTAATTCACCCCTCCACTTT. Protein: CASSQFQGLGNSPLHF.

J is TRBJ1-3 and V is TRBV4-1; D unresolved. The germline V gene encodes CDR1 MGHRA and CDR2 YSYEKL. The germline V and J ends were trimmed by 3 bases and 0 bases, with 12 bases remaining between them. This CDR3 is built from 16 residues. CDR3 sequence reads: CASSHPMWGSGNTIYF. CDR3 nucleotides: TGCGCCAGCAGCCACCCCATGTGGGGCTCTGGAAACACCATATATTTT.

The rearrangement joins TRBV10-2 to TRBJ2-7; weak D call: TRBD1 (5 bases). V was cut by 4 bases and J by 1 base, with 14 bases left in between. The CDR3 covers 15 residues. CDR1 is WSHSY, CDR2 SAAADI, per germline. Written as DNA, the CDR3 is TGCGCCAGCAGTGGTATCGAGACAGCGTCCTACGAGCAGTACTTC. Protein: CASSGIETASYEQYF.